This TCR beta chain comes out of a study of CD8 T cells in ankylosing spondylitis. Study findings and constraints: The clones that were linked to disease were reported to be significantly enriched in matched synovial fluid samples from ankylosing spondylitis patients. One TCR beta motif, made up of roughly eight highly homologous variants, appeared characteristic of ankylosing spondylitis blood. Several of the motif variants were reported before in synovial fluid and blood from reactive arthritis. Clones linked to the disease showed a CD8+ phenotype. They occurred at relatively low frequencies in peripheral blood.

This CDR3 comprises 14 residues. Germline CDR1 reads SNHLY; CDR2 reads FYNNEI. With 7 bases removed from V and 0 bases from J, the gap between germline ends came to 12 bases. Comment on this clonotype: Its matching antigen is unknown.

5'-RACE, quantitative and with molecular barcodes, yielded the TCR beta libraries. TCRdb re-called the 5' RACE reads with MiXCR, one entry per CDR3 protein. The sample carries hundreds of thousands of distinct CDR3 sequences, about 16% recorded once. This chain connects TRBV2 to TRBJ1-1, with unresolved D. The receptor was derived from a male donor with ankylosing spondylitis. Source material: blood, either unsorted or a sorted T cell fraction (not recorded which). The chain's CDR3 is CASNHGFMNTEAFF. Here the CDR3 DNA reads TGTGCCAGCAACCATGGATTTATGAACACTGAAGCTTTCTTT.